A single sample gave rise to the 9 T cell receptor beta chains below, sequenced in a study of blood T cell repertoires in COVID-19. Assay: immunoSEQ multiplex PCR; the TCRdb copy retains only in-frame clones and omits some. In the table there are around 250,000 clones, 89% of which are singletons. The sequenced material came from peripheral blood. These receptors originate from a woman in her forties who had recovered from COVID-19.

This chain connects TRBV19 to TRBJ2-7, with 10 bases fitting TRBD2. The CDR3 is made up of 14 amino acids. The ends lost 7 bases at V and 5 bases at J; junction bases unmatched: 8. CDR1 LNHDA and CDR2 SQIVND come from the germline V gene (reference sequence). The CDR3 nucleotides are TGTGCCAGTAAGGGACTAGCGAATGACAACGAGCAGTACTTC. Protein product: CASKGLANDNEQYF.

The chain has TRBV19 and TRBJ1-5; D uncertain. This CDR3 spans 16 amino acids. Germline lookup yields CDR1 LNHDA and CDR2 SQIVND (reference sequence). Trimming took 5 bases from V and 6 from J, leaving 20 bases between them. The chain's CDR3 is CASSPFGGTVGQPQHF. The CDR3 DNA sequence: TGTGCCAGTAGTCCGTTCGGTGGCACAGTCGGTCAGCCCCAGCATTTT.

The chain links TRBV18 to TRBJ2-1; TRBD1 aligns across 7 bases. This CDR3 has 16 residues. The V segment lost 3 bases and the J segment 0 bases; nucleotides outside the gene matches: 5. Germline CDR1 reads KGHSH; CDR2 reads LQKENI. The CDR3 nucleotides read TGTGCCAGCTCACCTCCGAGGGACAGCTCCTACAATGAGCAGTTCTTC. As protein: CASSPPRDSSYNEQFF.

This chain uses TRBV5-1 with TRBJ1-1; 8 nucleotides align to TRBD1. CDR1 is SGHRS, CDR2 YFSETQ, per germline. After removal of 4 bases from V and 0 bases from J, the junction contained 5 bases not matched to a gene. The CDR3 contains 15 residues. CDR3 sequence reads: CASSARQGMNTEAFF. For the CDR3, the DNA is TGCGCCAGCAGCGCCCGACAGGGGATGAACACTGAAGCTTTCTTT.

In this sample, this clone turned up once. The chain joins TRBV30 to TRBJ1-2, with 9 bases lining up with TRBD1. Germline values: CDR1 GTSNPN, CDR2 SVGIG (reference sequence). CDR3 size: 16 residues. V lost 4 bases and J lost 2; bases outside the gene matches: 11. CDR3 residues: CAWIHGQGLANYGYTF. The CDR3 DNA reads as TGTGCCTGGATCCACGGACAGGGGTTAGCCAACTATGGCTACACCTTC. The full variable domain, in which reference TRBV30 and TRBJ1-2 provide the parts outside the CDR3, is SQTIHQWPATLVQPVGSPLSLECTVEGTSNPNLYWYRQAAGRGLQLLFYSVGIGQISSEVPQNLSASRPQDRQFILSSKKLLLSDSGFYLCAWIHGQGLANYGYTFGSGTRLTVV.

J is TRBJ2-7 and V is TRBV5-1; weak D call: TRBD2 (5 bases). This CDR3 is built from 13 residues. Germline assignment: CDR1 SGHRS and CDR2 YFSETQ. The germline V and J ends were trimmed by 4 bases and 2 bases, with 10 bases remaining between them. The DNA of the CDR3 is TGCGCCAGCAGCCCGGACGGGACCTACGAGCAGTACTTC. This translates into CASSPDGTYEQYF.

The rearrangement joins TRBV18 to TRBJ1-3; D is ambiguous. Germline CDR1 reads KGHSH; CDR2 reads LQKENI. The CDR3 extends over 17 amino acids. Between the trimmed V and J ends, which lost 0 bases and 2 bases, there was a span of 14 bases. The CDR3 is CASSPPFTRKAGNTIYF. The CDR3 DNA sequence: TGTGCCAGCTCACCACCTTTTACGAGGAAAGCTGGAAACACCATATATTTT.

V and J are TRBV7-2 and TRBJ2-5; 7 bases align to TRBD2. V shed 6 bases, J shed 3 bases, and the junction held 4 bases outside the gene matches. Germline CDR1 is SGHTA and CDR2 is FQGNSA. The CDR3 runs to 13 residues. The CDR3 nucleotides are TGTGCCAGCAGAGTCCTAGCGGAAGAGACCCAGTACTTC. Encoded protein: CASRVLAEETQYF.

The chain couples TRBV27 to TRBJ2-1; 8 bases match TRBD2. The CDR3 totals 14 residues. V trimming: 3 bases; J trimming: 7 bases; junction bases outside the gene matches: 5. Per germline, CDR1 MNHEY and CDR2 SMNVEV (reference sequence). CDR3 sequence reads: CASSFSGLANEQFF. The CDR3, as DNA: TGTGCCAGCAGTTTCTCTGGACTAGCAAATGAGCAGTTCTTC.